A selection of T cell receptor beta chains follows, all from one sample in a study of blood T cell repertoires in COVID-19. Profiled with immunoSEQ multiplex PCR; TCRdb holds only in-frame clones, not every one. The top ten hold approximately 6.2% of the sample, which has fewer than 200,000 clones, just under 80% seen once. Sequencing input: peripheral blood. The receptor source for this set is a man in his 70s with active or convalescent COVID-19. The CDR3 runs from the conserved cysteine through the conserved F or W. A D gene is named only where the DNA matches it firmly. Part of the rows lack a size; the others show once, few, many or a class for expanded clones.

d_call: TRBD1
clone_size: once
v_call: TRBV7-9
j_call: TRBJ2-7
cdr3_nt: TGTGCCAGCAGCACTGACCGACAGGGGAGCTCCTACGAGCAGTACTTC
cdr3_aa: CASSTDRQGSSYEQYF

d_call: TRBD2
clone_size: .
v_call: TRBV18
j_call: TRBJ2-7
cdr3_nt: TGTGCCAGCTCACCATCTAAGGGAGGGCCGTCCTACGAGCAGTACTTC
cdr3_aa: CASSPSKGGPSYEQYF

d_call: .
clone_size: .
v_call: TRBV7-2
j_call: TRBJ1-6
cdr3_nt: TGTGCCAGCAGCCCGTCCGGTGTTGCTAGTAATTCACCCCTCCACTTT
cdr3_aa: CASSPSGVASNSPLHF

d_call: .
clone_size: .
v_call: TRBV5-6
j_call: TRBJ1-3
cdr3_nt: TGTGCCAGCAGCCGGGGGAGCTCTGGAAACACCATATATTTT
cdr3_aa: CASSRGSSGNTIYF

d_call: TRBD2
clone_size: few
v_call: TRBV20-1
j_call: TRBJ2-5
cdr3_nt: TGCAGTGCTAGTGTGGGCGGGGGGGCCGAAGAGACCCAGTACTTC
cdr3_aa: CSASVGGGAEETQYF

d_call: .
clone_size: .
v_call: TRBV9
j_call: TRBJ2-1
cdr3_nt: TGTGCCAGCAGCCCAGGCTACAATGAGCAGTTCTTC
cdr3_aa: CASSPGYNEQFF

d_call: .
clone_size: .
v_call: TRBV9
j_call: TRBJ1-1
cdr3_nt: TGTGCCAGCAGCGAAACCGGGGGACGGGACACTGAAGCTTTCTTT
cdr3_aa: CASSETGGRDTEAFF

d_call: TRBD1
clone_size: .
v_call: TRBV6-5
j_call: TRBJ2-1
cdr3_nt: TGTGCCAGCAGCCGGAAGTCGACAGGGGATGAGCAGTTCTTC
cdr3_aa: CASSRKSTGDEQFF

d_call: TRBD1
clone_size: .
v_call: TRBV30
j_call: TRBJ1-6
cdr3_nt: TGTGCCATGGGACAGAACAATAATTCACCCCTCCACTTT
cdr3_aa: CAMGQNNNSPLHF

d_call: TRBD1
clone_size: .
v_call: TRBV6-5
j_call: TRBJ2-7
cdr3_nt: TGTGCCAGCAGACCGCAGACAGGGAGTCCCTACGAGCAGTACTTC
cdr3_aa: CASRPQTGSPYEQYF

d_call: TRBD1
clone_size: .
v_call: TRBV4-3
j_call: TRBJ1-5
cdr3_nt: TGCGCCAGCAGCCAAGGTCCCCCGGGACAGGGCCCTTATAGCAATCAGCCCCAGCATTTT
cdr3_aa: CASSQGPPGQGPYSNQPQHF

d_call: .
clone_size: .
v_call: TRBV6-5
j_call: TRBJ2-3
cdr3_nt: TGTGCCAGCAGTTACAATTGGGGCAACTCAGATACGCAGTATTTT
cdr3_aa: CASSYNWGNSDTQYF

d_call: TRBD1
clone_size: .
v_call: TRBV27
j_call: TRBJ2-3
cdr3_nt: TGTGCCACCGGGATACAGGGGGCAGATACGCAGTATTTT
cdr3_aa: CATGIQGADTQYF

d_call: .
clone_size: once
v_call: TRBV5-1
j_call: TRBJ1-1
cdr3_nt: TGCGCCAGCAGCTCGCCAGGTCGGGGCACTGAAGCTTTCTTT
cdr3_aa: CASSSPGRGTEAFF

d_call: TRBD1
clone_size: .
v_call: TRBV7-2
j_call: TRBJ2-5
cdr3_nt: TGTGCCAGCAGCTCCTACGGGACAGGGCAAGAGACCCAGTACTTC
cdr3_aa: CASSSYGTGQETQYF